This T cell receptor beta chain was identified in a study of beta chain features in type 1 diabetes (dated by TCRdb to the late 2010s). About the full investigation: No differences in mean age, gender distribution, total cell number or subset yield were found between patients and healthy donors. A total of roughly 100 million sorted cells were examined across all samples, and RNA yield correlated strongly with the number of cells per subset. Whereas all 30 or so donors provided naive and central memory subsets, regulatory and stem cell-like memory subsets were isolated from just 8 patients and roughly eight healthy donors. The study compared TCRB repertoires of sorted circulating CD4+ T cell subsets between recently diagnosed type 1 diabetes patients and matched healthy donors. Study-level results and caveats: A moderate but significant shortening of TCRB CDR3 length was observed in type 1 diabetes patients in all four CD4+ subsets. Shorter templates might be favored by PCR, yet because patient and control samples were amplified and corrected together, any such skew would affect both groups equally. HLA sub-analyses involved small numbers of individuals, so any influence of HLA type on TCRB rearrangement remained unresolved. Because cDNA was sequenced instead of genomic DNA, highly expressing activated cells could be over-represented, though the groups showed no difference in activation or CD3 levels. Naive, central memory and regulatory TCRB repertoires appeared to be more alike among patients than among healthy donors. At VDJ recombination sites, type 1 diabetes patients had fewer insertions and more deleted nucleotides, which implies abnormalities in thymic rearrangement.

Trimming at the junction amounts to 4 bases on V and 8 bases on J, and the germline ends lie 20 bases apart. The cysteine opens and the phenylalanine closes a CDR3 of 15 amino acids. CDR3 DNA is the only sequence kept; it has 45 bases, read in frame from the first base. CDR1 and CDR2, per the germline V gene (reference sequence), are GTSNPN and SVGIG. A word on this clone: Which antigen it targets is not known. Nothing much larger sits one base from this clone, and base qualities are not available.

A single peripheral blood draw of around 0.11 L on average was collected from each donor into heparinised tubes. A BD FACSAria II and a panel including CD45RO, CCR7, CD25, CD127, CD95 and CD27 were used to sort naive, central memory, regulatory and stem cell-like memory CD4+ T cells. A purity above 98% was achieved for all sorted populations. PBMCs were isolated right away by Lymphoprep density gradient centrifugation and were stained directly, without culture. So that batch effects would be minimized, each experiment stained and sorted samples in pairs, pairing one healthy donor with one patient. The entire amount of isolated RNA was reverse transcribed using the High Capacity cDNA Reverse Transcription Kit, so the sequenced TCRB transcripts were expressed ones. Deep immunoSEQ sequencing was applied to naive, central memory and regulatory T cell samples, giving an average of about 3.4 million total reads per sample. After sorted cells were lysed in RLT buffer, RNA was extracted with DNase-treated RNeasy Micro or Mini kits, with the choice depending on cell number. To prevent cross-contamination, each cell subset was processed individually, whereas patient and healthy donor samples were processed jointly. Using the immunoSEQ multiplex PCR, TCRB sequences were amplified from cDNA into 87-bp fragments spanning the CDR3 region. Sequencing of the amplicons was done on the Illumina HiSeq platform. As for the original processing: Synthetic template baselines were used to correct PCR bias computationally, reads within Hamming distance 2 were collapsed together, and singletons that could not be merged were discarded. By aligning reads against IMGT, V, D and J genes, CDR3 length, and insertions or deletions at six rearrangement sites were assigned. Within each subset, clonotype counts were normalized to sorted cell number, after which true diversity and Gini coefficients were computed with the tcR R package. Repertoire sharing was quantified using the overlap coefficient calculated on TCRB nucleotide sequences. As a proxy for the pre-selection repertoire, out-of-frame TCRB sequences from naive cells were analyzed. TCRdb limited this immuneACCESS table to in-frame rearrangements with V and J called. A share of clones is missing; checked studies link under half to unresolved V genes, and the rest is unexplained. That table furnishes V, J and clone size, whereas the DNA furnished D and trimming. This sample lists around 500,000 clones; 30% were detected once. The leading ten clones occupy 0.05% to 0.065% of the sample.

Recombination linked TRBV30 to TRBJ2-2; too little of a D gene remains to name it. This clonotype was obtained from a man aged 18-30 years in good health. The specimen sequenced was naive CD4+ T cells from blood. What the cell subset or site label conveys for this sample: true naive CD4+ T cells. The nucleotide sequence is given as TGTGCCTGGATGCGAACTATCGGTATCTCGGGGGAGCTGTTTTTT. This translates into CAWMRTIGISGELFF.